The clone carrying this T cell receptor beta chain was recorded a few times. What it binds is unknown. Treatment reported: approximately nine-day PBMC culture with coronavirus spike peptide pools or control peptides (ViraFEST assay). Per-well cultures of two million PBMCs received roughly 9.9 IU/ml IL-2 and approximately 10 ug/ml peptide pools. Negative selection separated CD4+ T cells from 10-day cultures. The Oncomine TCR Beta short-read assay was applied to DNA of cultured CD4+ T cells. Each CDR3 protein gets one entry after TCRdb re-called the PCR reads with MiXCR. Among about 20,000 distinct CDR3 sequences listed, around 40% were seen once. These data belong to a study of vaccination and CD4 T cells after COVID-19. Study overall: Two-dose vaccination with either BNT162b2 or mRNA-1273 was given to participants. With a range of 35 to 161, the median interval from diagnosis to drawing post-COVID samples was about 100 days.

The material was CD4+ T cells from blood, cultured in vitro, obtained before SARS-CoV-2 vaccination. The sequence came from a human donor who received a COVID-19 vaccine.

The CDR3 nucleotides read TGTGCCAGCAGCCCCTCCCGCCTCAACTATGGCTACACCTTC. Translated, it gives CASSPSRLNYGYTF. This chain uses TRBV7-8 with TRBJ1-2; D call uncertain. The V and J ends lost 5 bases and 2 bases respectively, with 12 bases between them. Germline V gene sequence: CDR1 SGHVS, CDR2 FQNEAQ. This CDR3 region has 14 residues. Full variable domain (outside the CDR3, taken from reference TRBV7-8 and TRBJ1-2): GAGVSQSPRYKVAKRGQDVALRCDPISGHVSLFWYQQALGQGPEFLTYFQNEAQLDKSGLPSDRFFAERPEGSVSTLKIQRTQQEDSAVYLCASSPSRLNYGYTFGSGTRLTVV.